Presented here are 26 T cell receptor beta chains from one specimen sequenced in a study of OX40 agonist ivuxolimab in advanced cancers. Repertoires were generated with immunoSEQ multiplex PCR, while TCRdb's copy carries only in-frame clones and drops some. The sample carries over 50,000 clones, about 90% recorded once. Material: CD4+ or CD8+ T cells sorted from blood, obtained in a trial of the OX40 agonist ivuxolimab. Receptors originate from an adult with an advanced solid tumor such as melanoma, head and neck, liver or kidney cancer.

CDR3 DNA sequence: TGCAGCGTTGAAGACAAAGGAGGAGCCTACGAGCAGTACTTC. Protein product: CSVEDKGGAYEQYF. The chain carries TRBV29-1 and TRBJ2-7; weak D call: TRBD2 (5 bases). Between the trimmed V and J ends, which lost 0 bases and 2 bases, there was a span of 11 bases. CDR3 length: 14 amino acids. The germline gives CDR1 SQVTM, CDR2 ANQGSEA.

The chain employs TRBV5-1 and TRBJ1-1; tentatively, D is TRBD1 (6 bases). CDR3 length: 15 residues. The germline gives CDR1 SGHRS, CDR2 YFSETQ. V lost 4 bases and J lost 3, with 16 bases in between. CDR3 region: CASSLGIGGDTEAFF. DNA for the CDR3: TGCGCCAGCAGCCTAGGTATAGGGGGGGACACTGAAGCTTTCTTT.

The chain joins TRBV6-5 to TRBJ2-5; the match to TRBD2 covers 8 bases. The V gene end was trimmed by 5 bases and the J gene end by 5 bases; junction bases not matched to a gene: 10. This CDR3 has 15 amino acids. The germline CDR1 and CDR2 sequences are MNHEY and SVGAGI. In DNA, the CDR3 is TGTGCCAGCAGTCTGTCCTTAGCGGGATTGGAGACCCAGTACTTC. It specifies CASSLSLAGLETQYF.

This chain joins TRBV30 and TRBJ2-1; D is unclear. V gave up 0 bases and J gave up 8 bases, with 5 bases separating them. This CDR3 is built from 11 residues. Germline lookup yields CDR1 GTSNPN and CDR2 SVGIG (reference sequence). Written as DNA, the CDR3 is TGTGCCTGGAGTGTAGGCGATGAGCAGTTCTTC. It specifies CAWSVGDEQFF.

In this sample, this clone turned up once. This sequence joins TRBV7-2 and TRBJ2-3, with TRBD2 matching 7 bases. This CDR3 is built from 15 residues. The V gene end was trimmed by 6 bases and the J gene end by 2 bases; junction bases not matched to a gene: 8. Germline CDR1 SGHTA, CDR2 FQGNSA. CDR3 amino acids: CASSSSGIDTDTQYF. In DNA form, the CDR3 reads TGTGCCAGCAGTTCAAGCGGGATCGACACAGATACGCAGTATTTT.

The chain links TRBV7-2 to TRBJ1-1, with D possibly matching TRBD1 (5 bases). Germline CDR1 SGHTA, CDR2 FQGNSA. Trimming stripped 4 bases from V and 2 bases from J, with 11 bases between. This CDR3 has 14 amino acids. The CDR3 loop reads CASSSGLDNTEAFF. CDR3 bases: TGTGCCAGCAGCTCGGGACTTGATAACACTGAAGCTTTCTTT.

The V call is TRBV2, the J call TRBJ2-1, with D maybe TRBD2 (6 bases). V was shortened by 10 bases and J by 0 bases, with 13 bases between the two germline ends. Germline V lookup: CDR1 SNHLY, CDR2 FYNNEI. The CDR3 has 14 residues. The CDR3 sequence: CATFGGPSYNEQFF. DNA of the CDR3: TGTGCCACATTCGGGGGTCCCTCCTACAATGAGCAGTTCTTC. Filled out from reference TRBV2 and TRBJ2-1, the complete variable domain reads EPEVTQTPSHQVTQMGQEVILRCVPISNHLYFYWYRQILGQKVEFLVSFYNNEISEKSEIFDDQFSVERPDGSNFTLKIRSTKLEDSAMYFCATFGGPSYNEQFFGPGTRLTVL.

The CDR3 bases are TGTGCCAGCAGCCTTTGGACAGACCAAGAGACCCAGTACTTC. Translated: CASSLWTDQETQYF. This chain links TRBV14 with TRBJ2-5; tentative D call: TRBD1 (6 bases). The CDR3 loop spans 14 amino acids. The germline CDR1 and CDR2 sequences are SGHDN and FVKESK. Trimming pared 4 bases from V and 0 bases from J, leaving 9 bases between.

The chain is built from TRBV28 and TRBJ2-3; D gene ambiguous. V lost 1 base and J 0 bases, leaving 5 bases between the germline ends. This CDR3 has 14 amino acids. Per the germline V gene, CDR1 is MDHEN and CDR2 is SYDVKM. The CDR3 protein is CASSLLDSTDTQYF. The DNA of the CDR3 is TGTGCCAGCAGTTTATTGGACAGCACAGATACGCAGTATTTT.

The chain recombines TRBV29-1 with TRBJ2-7; 10 bases align to TRBD1. V lost 7 bases, J lost 6 bases, and 6 bases stayed unmatched. Per germline, CDR1 SQVTM and CDR2 ANQGSEA. The CDR3 covers 12 residues. The CDR3 DNA follows: TGCAGCGCCTCCGGGACAGGGGCCGAGCAGTACTTC. Encoded protein: CSASGTGAEQYF.

The chain employs TRBV6-5 and TRBJ2-7, with 8 bases that match TRBD1. V shed 0 bases and J 4 bases; nucleotides not matched to a gene: 2. CDR1 and CDR2 (germline): MNHEY, SVGAGI. The CDR3 loop spans 14 amino acids. The CDR3 DNA reads as TGTGCCAGCAGTTACTCGGACAGGGTTTACGAGCAGTACTTC. As protein: CASSYSDRVYEQYF.

Only one count was recorded for this clone. The chain employs TRBV6-1 and TRBJ2-1, with 11 bases that match TRBD2. Germline trimming cut 2 bases from V and 4 bases from J; bases unmatched to any gene: 7. Germline V gives CDR1 MNHNS, CDR2 SASEGT. CDR3 length equals 17 residues. The CDR3 spells CASSEFLTSGIYNEQFF. CDR3 in DNA: TGTGCCAGCAGTGAATTTCTGACTAGCGGGATTTACAATGAGCAGTTCTTC.

The CDR3, as DNA: TGCGCCAGCAGCCAAGAGTCACAGGGGGCTGGTCTTGGGGCCAACGTCCTGACTTTC. This sequence encodes CASSQESQGAGLGANVLTF. V and J are TRBV4-1 and TRBJ2-6; 9 bases align to TRBD1. CDR3 size: 19 residues. V dropped 0 bases and J dropped 3; count of bases not matched to a gene: 9. Germline V gene data show CDR1 as MGHRA and CDR2 as YSYEKL.

The table lists this clone with a count of one. The rearrangement links TRBV27 to TRBJ2-7; unclear D gene. Trimming removed 4 bases from V and 2 bases from J, with 9 bases in between. The CDR3 sequence is 13 residues long. In germline, CDR1 is MNHEY, CDR2 SMNVEV (reference sequence). For the CDR3, the DNA is TGTGCCAGCAGTTCCATAGGTCCCTACGAGCAGTACTTC. It yields the protein CASSSIGPYEQYF.

The chain recombines TRBV6-1 with TRBJ1-4; D is possibly TRBD1 (5 bases). Looked up from germline, CDR1 is MNHNS and CDR2 is SASEGT. The V gene lost 3 bases and the J gene lost 7 bases, with 12 bases spanning the gap. CDR3 length: 14 residues. The CDR3 sequence is CASSDMGLVEKLFF. The CDR3 DNA is TGTGCCAGCAGTGACATGGGGCTTGTTGAAAAACTGTTTTTT.

J is TRBJ2-5 and V is TRBV7-9; perhaps TRBD1 as D (6 bases). In germline, CDR1 is SEHNR, CDR2 FQNEAQ (reference sequence). The V and J ends lost 2 bases and 1 base respectively, with 11 bases between them. The CDR3 spans 15 residues. The CDR3: CASSLIGGLQETQYF. For the CDR3, the DNA is TGTGCCAGCAGCTTAATTGGGGGCCTCCAAGAGACCCAGTACTTC.

The CDR3 protein is CASRRRRGTNTGELFF. In DNA, the CDR3 is TGTGCCAGCCGTAGGAGAAGGGGGACGAACACCGGGGAGCTGTTTTTT. The chain links TRBV21-1 to TRBJ2-2; no DNA check was done on the table's D call, TRBD1. TRBV21-1 corresponds to a pseudogene. The CDR3 contains 16 residues.

V is TRBV27 and J is TRBJ2-6; 7 nucleotides align to TRBD2. V trimming: 5 bases; J trimming: 4 bases; junction bases outside the gene matches: 11. CDR1 is MNHEY, CDR2 SMNVEV, per germline (reference sequence). The CDR3 is 17 amino acids. CDR3 DNA: TGTGCCAGCAGTCCCCCCGCGGGGGTAAGGGGGGCCAACGTCCTGACTTTC. Translation: CASSPPAGVRGANVLTF.

The gene calls are TRBV13 and TRBJ2-2; D is unresolved. This CDR3 is built from 13 residues. Germline V CDR1 and CDR2: PRHDT, FYEKMQ (reference sequence). V was shortened by 5 bases and J by 3 bases, with 7 bases between the two germline ends. The CDR3 region has the DNA TGTGCCAGCAGCGCAACCTACACCGGGGAGCTGTTTTTT. Its protein product is CASSATYTGELFF.

Comment on this clone: Other nucleotide sequences from this sample produce the same CDR3. The chain couples TRBV19 to TRBJ1-5; D is unclear. Germline values: CDR1 LNHDA, CDR2 SQIVND (reference sequence). Trimming shortened V by 3 bases and J by 2 bases, and 5 bases separated the two germline ends. This CDR3 is built from 13 residues. CDR3 residues: CASSIGGNQPQHF. CDR3 DNA sequence: TGTGCCAGTAGTATCGGGGGCAATCAGCCCCAGCATTTT.

V is TRBV27 and J is TRBJ2-7; 8 bases are a match to TRBD1. The CDR3 is 14 amino acids. Unmatched junction bases numbered 4, after V lost 5 bases and J lost 1 base. Per germline, CDR1 MNHEY and CDR2 SMNVEV (reference sequence). The CDR3 nucleotides read TGTGCCAGCAGTCACAGGGGGAATTCCTACGAGCAGTACTTC. This codes for CASSHRGNSYEQYF.

This chain uses TRBV27 with TRBJ2-1; D is undetermined. CDR1 is MNHEY and CDR2 is SMNVEV in the germline V gene (reference sequence). Trimming took off 6 bases at V and 2 bases at J, with 11 bases between the two ends. This CDR3 is built from 14 residues. The chain's CDR3 is CASSRLGTYNEQFF. The DNA for the CDR3 is TGTGCCAGCAGCCGCTTGGGAACCTACAATGAGCAGTTCTTC.

The chain couples TRBV4-3 to TRBJ2-5; tentatively, D is TRBD1 or TRBD2 (5 bases each). Germline lookup yields CDR1 LGHNA and CDR2 YSLEER. Trimming pared 4 bases from V and 5 bases from J, leaving 14 bases between. This CDR3 has 14 residues. CDR3 DNA: TGCGCCAGCAGCCGAAAGTGGGGGACGGAGACCCAGTACTTC. The encoded protein is CASSRKWGTETQYF.

V gene TRBV6-6 combines with J gene TRBJ2-1, with D perhaps matching TRBD1 or TRBD2 (5 bases each). V lost 0 bases to trimming and J lost 8 bases, with 11 bases between them. CDR3 length: 14 amino acids. Germline V gives CDR1 MNHNY, CDR2 SVGAGI (reference sequence). This chain's CDR3 is CASSYSRGFDEQFF. In nucleotides, the CDR3 is TGTGCCAGCAGTTACTCGAGGGGTTTCGATGAGCAGTTCTTC.

This chain connects TRBV5-4 to TRBJ2-7, with a tentative D call TRBD2 (6 bases). V lost 3 bases, J lost 3 bases, and 13 bases lay in between. The CDR3 consists of 14 residues. Germline V gene data show CDR1 as SGHNT and CDR2 as YYREEE (reference sequence). CDR3 bases: TGTGCCAGCAGCTGGGAGGCTAGCAGCTACGAGCAGTACTTC. Translated, it gives CASSWEASSYEQYF.

This rearrangement joins TRBV9 to TRBJ2-1; 9 positions match TRBD2. V was clipped by 0 bases and J by 7 bases; unmatched bases: 5. The CDR3 loop spans 15 amino acids. Germline lookup yields CDR1 SGDLS and CDR2 YYNGEE. In DNA, the CDR3 is TGTGCCAGCAGCGTAGATAGCGGGAGTAAAAATGAGCAGTTCTTC. It specifies CASSVDSGSKNEQFF.